The clone carrying this TCR beta chain has ten or more counts. Its target is unknown. This record belongs to a study of CD8 T cells in ankylosing spondylitis. Study-wide results and caveats: Seemingly distinctive of ankylosing spondylitis blood was a TCR beta motif formed by eight highly homologous variants.

CDR3 size: 15 residues. Germline loops: CDR1 SGDLS, CDR2 YYNGEE. V was shortened by 6 bases and J by 1 base, with 16 bases between the two germline ends. By quantitative 5'-RACE with molecular barcodes, the TCR beta libraries were made. Each CDR3 protein gets one entry after TCRdb re-called the 5' RACE reads with MiXCR. The table has about 130,000 distinct CDR3 sequences, approximately 13% seen once. The source of this sequence is a female donor with ankylosing spondylitis or in good health (not recorded which). Sequencing input: blood, either unsorted or a sorted T cell fraction (not recorded which). The chain links TRBV9 to TRBJ2-5, with D unresolved. This chain's CDR3 is CASTRTHGSQETQYF. The CDR3 coding sequence is TGTGCCAGCACCCGAACTCATGGGTCCCAAGAGACCCAGTACTTC.